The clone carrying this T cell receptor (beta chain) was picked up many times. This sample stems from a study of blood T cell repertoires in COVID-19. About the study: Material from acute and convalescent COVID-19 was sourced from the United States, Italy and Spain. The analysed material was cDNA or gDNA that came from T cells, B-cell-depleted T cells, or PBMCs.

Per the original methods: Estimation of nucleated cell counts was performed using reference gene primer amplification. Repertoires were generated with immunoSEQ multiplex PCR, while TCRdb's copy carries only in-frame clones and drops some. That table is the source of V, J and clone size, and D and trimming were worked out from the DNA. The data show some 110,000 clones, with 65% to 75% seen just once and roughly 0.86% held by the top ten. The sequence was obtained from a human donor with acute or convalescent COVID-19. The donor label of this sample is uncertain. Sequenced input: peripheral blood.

The CDR3 region is CASRVRQGARETQYF. The DNA of the CDR3 is TGTGCCAGCAGGGTCAGACAGGGAGCGCGGGAGACCCAGTACTTC. The gene calls are TRBV2 and TRBJ2-5, with 7 bases fitting TRBD1. Germline CDR1 SNHLY, CDR2 FYNNEI. This CDR3 has 15 residues. V shed 6 bases, J shed 5 bases, and the junction held 12 bases outside the gene matches.